This entry lists 10 T cell receptor beta chains sequenced from one sample in a study of T cell responses to AZD1222 COVID-19 vaccine. Generated by immunoSEQ multiplex PCR, the TCRdb table keeps only in-frame clones and is missing some. Of around 140,000 clones in the sample, 80% to 90% were seen once. The source was peripheral blood, collected on day 0 of AZD1222 vaccination. Receptors originate from an adult in good health.

The rearrangement uses TRBV18 and TRBJ1-2; no clear D gene. V gave up 2 bases and J gave up 4 bases, with 8 bases separating them. Germline assignment: CDR1 KGHSH and CDR2 LQKENI. The length of the CDR3 is 13 residues. In DNA form, the CDR3 reads TGTGCCAGCTCACCATCGGGGAGCTATGGCTACACCTTC. Translating it yields CASSPSGSYGYTF. The entire variable domain, with the rest obtained from reference TRBV18 and TRBJ1-2, is as follows: NAGVMQNPRHLVRRRGQEARLRCSPMKGHSHVYWYRQLPEEGLKFMVYLQKENIIDESGMPKERFSAEFPKEGPSILRIQQVVRGDSAAYFCASSPSGSYGYTFGSGTRLTVV.

The V gene is TRBV28, the J gene TRBJ2-3, with 7 bases identical to TRBD2. V lost 6 bases, J lost 5 bases, and 11 bases stayed unmatched. The CDR3 totals 15 residues. Germline-derived CDR1 and CDR2 are MDHEN and SYDVKM. The CDR3 is CASSSAGVTQDTQYF. In DNA, the CDR3 is TGTGCCAGCAGCAGCGCGGGGGTAACCCAAGATACGCAGTATTTT.

The J gene is TRBJ2-1, the V gene TRBV11-2; TRBD2 matches at 13 bases. The V gene end was trimmed by 5 bases and the J gene end by 4 bases; junction bases not matched to a gene: 8. CDR1 is SGHAT, CDR2 FQNNGV, per germline. This CDR3 has 17 residues. The CDR3 sequence: CASSTGLAGFPYNEQFF. CDR3 nucleotide sequence: TGTGCCAGCAGCACGGGACTAGCGGGGTTTCCTTACAATGAGCAGTTCTTC.

This clone has only a few counts. V is TRBV6-5 and J is TRBJ2-7; a weak D match, TRBD2 (5 bases). The CDR3 runs 14 residues. The V end lost 6 bases, the J end lost 3 bases, and 15 bases lay between the germline ends. From germline, CDR1 is MNHEY and CDR2 SVGAGI. The CDR3 DNA follows: TGTGCCAGCAGAAAGGGAGCGGAACACTACGAGCAGTACTTC. Translating gives CASRKGAEHYEQYF.

The CDR3 nucleotides are TGTGCCAGCAGTGACTCGGCAGGGTATTCACCCCTCCACTTT. Protein: CASSDSAGYSPLHF. V gene TRBV6-4 combines with J gene TRBJ1-6, with D possibly being TRBD1 (5 bases). V shed 0 bases and J shed 8 bases, with 8 bases lying between them. The V gene's germline CDR1 is MRHNA and CDR2 SNTAGT. This CDR3 is built from 14 residues.

This rearrangement joins TRBV5-6 to TRBJ1-2; D is undetermined. Trimming stripped 0 bases from V and 4 bases from J, with 7 bases between. The germline gives CDR1 SGHDT, CDR2 YYEEEE. The CDR3 consists of 13 residues. Here the CDR3 DNA reads TGTGCCAGCAGCTTGGGGGAAGGCTATGGCTACACCTTC. Amino acid sequence: CASSLGEGYGYTF.

The V call is TRBV12-5, the J call TRBJ1-5; D is ambiguous. This CDR3 is 14 amino acids long. The V gene's germline CDR1 is LGHNT and CDR2 FRNRAP. V was clipped by 1 base and J by 8 bases, with 12 bases between them. CDR3: CASGLGTPNEPQHF. CDR3 nucleotide sequence: TGTGCTAGTGGTTTGGGGACGCCTAATGAGCCCCAGCATTTT.

This clone was observed once. The gene calls are TRBV5-1 and TRBJ2-2; 7 bases are shared with TRBD2. CDR3 length equals 17 residues. The J segment lost 1 base and the V segment lost 4 bases, leaving 10 bases of the junction unmatched. The germline V gene encodes CDR1 SGHRS and CDR2 YFSETQ. DNA for the CDR3: TGCGCCAGCAGCCCTTTGGTCAGCGGGGTGAACACCGGGGAGCTGTTTTTT. Residues: CASSPLVSGVNTGELFF. The full variable domain, in which reference TRBV5-1 and TRBJ2-2 provide the parts outside the CDR3, is KAGVTQTPRYLIKTRGQQVTLSCSPISGHRSVSWYQQTPGQGLQFLFEYFSETQRNKGNFPGRFSGRQFSNSRSEMNVSTLELGDSALYLCASSPLVSGVNTGELFFGEGSRLTVL.

This sequence joins TRBV6-5 and TRBJ2-1, with 7 bases aligning to TRBD1. There are 12 residues in the CDR3. From germline, CDR1 is MNHEY and CDR2 SVGAGI. V trimming: 6 bases; J trimming: 6 bases; junction bases outside the gene matches: 2. The CDR3 here is CASRQGVNEQFF. The CDR3 DNA sequence: TGTGCCAGCAGGCAGGGGGTCAATGAGCAGTTCTTC.

V usage is TRBV20-1 and J usage is TRBJ1-4; tentative D call: TRBD1 (5 bases). Germline V gives CDR1 DFQATT, CDR2 SNEGSKA (reference sequence). The CDR3 has 17 residues. Between the trimmed V and J ends, which lost 3 bases and 8 bases, there was a span of 25 bases. CDR3 sequence reads: CSASPRHRRLRAEKLFF. CDR3 bases: TGCAGTGCTAGTCCTAGGCACAGGAGATTACGGGCGGAAAAACTGTTTTTT.